This T cell receptor (beta chain) originates from a study of blood T cells in healthy people across ages. Study-wide context: About one barcoded TCR beta cDNA was captured per two T cells.

Primed by a sample-barcoded 5' primer and a J-beta primer mix, a second PCR proceeded for roughly 6 to 12 cycles. TCRdb re-analysed the 5' RACE reads in MiXCR, keeping a single row per CDR3 protein. The sample contains 1 million or so distinct CDR3 sequences, approximately 25% of which appear only once. This clonotype showed up just a few times. In germline, CDR1 is SGHRS, CDR2 YFSETQ. V gave up 1 base and J gave up 4 bases; unmatched junction bases: 4. This CDR3 has 16 residues. Whenever a sample was processed, at least 6.5 million PBMCs were isolated. These data were also reused for a study on T cells of mothers and their children.

The sequence was collected from a girl aged 2-9 years in good health. The sample taken for sequencing was blood. This rearrangement joins TRBV5-1 to TRBJ2-2; 10 nucleotides agree with TRBD2. The CDR3 DNA follows: TGCGCCAGCAGCTTGCAGGTAGCGGGAGGCACCGGGGAGCTGTTTTTT. This encodes CASSLQVAGGTGELFF.